This T cell receptor beta chain was identified in a study of T-cell memory formation after mild COVID-19 (TCRdb year 2021). Notes on the research overall: Most TCR sequence clusters were specific to one of the two donors. The cohort comprised two young, previously healthy adult volunteers, one female and one male. In a couple of donors, T-cell clones that expanded and contracted after mild COVID-19 were tracked by sequencing TCRalpha and TCRbeta repertoires over time.

Ficoll-Paque density gradient centrifugation was used to isolate PBMCs. Findings and caveats that apply to the study as a whole: Clones contracting from day 15 to 85 had balanced CD4/CD8 phenotypes, while a second wave expanding from day 15 to 37 was biased towards CD4+. Contracting CD4+ clones were found mainly in CM and EM memory subsets, while CD8+ clones were enriched in EMRA. The detection of some responding clones in pre-infection memory suggests that pre-existing cross-reactive memory T cells joined the SARS-CoV-2 response. The study covered only a couple of mild cases, and larger cohorts including severe cases with pre-infection samples were considered necessary. Whether the second-wave clones peaking on day 37 were SARS-CoV-2 specific was not confirmed.

The CDR3, from cysteine to phenylalanine, totals 13 residues. The retained sequence is limited to the CDR3, 39 bases, with the frame set at the first base. The germline V end is reduced by 6 bases and the J end by 4 bases; junction bases left unmatched: 1. The germline V gene (reference sequence) gives CDR1 as LGHDT and CDR2 as YNNKEL. With respect to this clonotype: Its antigen target is currently unknown. No base quality values were provided; no much bigger clone lies one nucleotide off.

TCRdb lists the instrument as Illumina NovaSeq 6000. cDNA libraries for TCRalpha and TCRbeta were prepared by 5'RACE using constant-segment primers, with sample barcodes and unique molecular identifiers added. RNA was extracted from every sample with Trizol reagent. Library amplification was performed in two PCR steps, and a second sample barcode and Illumina TruSeq adapters were introduced in the second step. Sequencing of the libraries was done on an Illumina NovaSeq, producing 2 x 150 bp paired-end reads. Processing in the source paper ran as follows. With migec v1.2.7, reads were demultiplexed and then collapsed into UMI-guided consensus sequences. Using mixcr v2.1.11, the UMI consensuses were aligned to TRA and TRB V and J templates and assembled into clonotypes. A clonotype was counted as expanded or contracted only when both edgeR and NoisET called the clonotype significant, with the noise models trained on biological replicates. edgeR calls used a false discovery rate-adjusted p below 0.01 and a log2 fold-change threshold of 1. As an exploratory analysis of dynamics, max-normalized trajectories of the 1000 most abundant clonotypes were examined by PCA with hierarchical clustering. Each responding clone was given a CD4 or CD8 phenotype based on the CD4+ and CD8+ repertoires, which had been sequenced separately. Clones were called with MiXCR by TCRdb after fastp trimmed the public reads at Q25, and only in-frame beta chains were retained. Identical CDR3 proteins give one entry, which carries the most common genes and DNA. The V and J calls, along with clone size, are taken from TCRdb and not from the paper's own processing. The sample profile shows over 350,000 distinct CDR3 sequences; 20% to 25% of them were found once. Around 8.7% of the sample goes to the ten largest clones.

Recombination connected TRBV3-1 to TRBJ2-2; 8 bases in between match TRBD1. This sequence originates from an adult woman who had mild COVID-19 (a few samples of this study predate the infection). The sample titles of this study are shuffled in the database, so cell type and time point are left out; the donor was told from shared clones. What was sequenced was PBMCs or a T cell subset sorted from them (not recorded which). CDR3 region: CASRTGGTGELFF. The DNA reads as follows: TGTGCCAGCAGAACAGGGGGCACCGGGGAGCTGTTTTTT.